This TCR beta chain was sequenced during a study of cytomegalovirus exposure and HLA in healthy donors. The PCR was carried out with 60 Vbeta primers and 13 Jbeta primers. TCRdb's table, derived via immunoSEQ multiplex PCR, lists solely in-frame clones and lacks some. The sample lists some 110,000 clones; around 80% were seen once. In regard to this clone: The target antigen is unknown.

The study, taken as a whole, reports: A later analysis, which compared TCR beta chains of equal frequency, found the HLA-associated ones more clonally expanded. CMV serostatus was the sole immune exposure information available. Later analysis showed TCR association rates varying by HLA locus, highest for DRB1 and lowest for HLA-C.

The CDR3 spans 15 residues. Trimming shortened V by 2 bases and J by 3 bases, and 14 bases separated the two germline ends. Looked up from germline, CDR1 is MNHEY and CDR2 is SVGAGI. Material for sequencing was PBMCs. The chain has TRBV6-5 and TRBJ2-7; D remains unclear. The origin of this receptor is a woman aged 25 to 39 in good health and CMV-seronegative. CDR3 nucleotides: TGTGCCAGCAGTTACCAACCTACAGTTGACTACGAGCAGTACTTC. Translation: CASSYQPTVDYEQYF.